This T cell receptor (beta chain) was captured in a study of shared clonotypes between healthy human individuals. Findings of the study overall: Estimated richness values were generally larger in naive subsets than in memory subsets. Specimens sampled were limited to blood, with tissue repertoires likely differing.

CDR1 and CDR2 from the germline V gene are MDHEN and SYDVKM. This CDR3 comprises 10 residues. Trimming removed 4 bases from V and 8 bases from J, with 2 bases in between. Genomic DNA (from each subset) was split evenly across several immunoSEQ plates. Per the original methods: As immunoSEQ supplied junction-only sequences (without quality scores), filtering differed. The method was immunoSEQ multiplex PCR; TCRdb's version includes in-frame clones alone and lacks a portion of them. D and trimming come from the DNA, and the V and J calls and clone size come from that table. This sample has 2 million to 2.5 million clones; around 95% occur once, and the top ten carry roughly 0.13%. On this clone: Its antigen is not identified.

Sequencing input: naive CD4+ T cells sorted from blood. Subset specified: CD45RA+ positively selected. The sequence came from a man between 18 and 35 years old in good health. This chain links TRBV28 with TRBJ1-4; D is unresolved. CDR3 coding DNA: TGTGCCAGCAGTTCGGAAAAACTGTTTTTT. Protein product: CASSSEKLFF.